This TCR beta chain came from a study of response to subunit inactivated influenza vaccine. Overall study results and limits: Authors suggested seasonal influenza vaccinations each recruit few new T cells.

This clonotype was counted many times. Antigen specificity is unknown. TCRdb recomputed calls from the RT-PCR reads with MiXCR, one row per CDR3 protein. This sample has roughly 670,000 distinct CDR3 sequences; 14% occur once, and the top ten carry 6.5% to 8%. The receptor was isolated from a man aged 50 to 59 who received an inactivated influenza vaccine. Here the sequenced sample was PBMCs from blood, taken less than 15 days before vaccination.

In DNA, the CDR3 is TGCGCCAGCAGATATCAGGGTTCTGGGGCCAACGTCCTGACTTTC. This encodes CASRYQGSGANVLTF. The genes are TRBV5-1 and TRBJ2-6; D may be TRBD1 (5 bases). Trimming removed 5 bases at V and 1 base at J, with 10 bases between. CDR3 length: 15 residues. CDR1 is SGHRS, CDR2 YFSETQ, per germline.